This T cell receptor beta chain was documented in a study of cytomegalovirus exposure and HLA in healthy donors. Use of 60 Vbeta and 13 Jbeta primers characterized the PCR. TCRdb's copy holds only in-frame clones and misses some; the assay was immunoSEQ multiplex PCR. The repertoire holds some 110,000 clones, with around 76% as singletons. Each donor's status was that of a healthy bone marrow donor. V dropped 3 bases and J dropped 12 bases, with 21 bases sitting between them. Germline-derived CDR1 and CDR2 are MDHEN and SYDVKM. The CDR3 spans 16 residues. This TCR was sampled from a man aged 45-60 years in good health and CMV-seropositive. Specimen: PBMCs. The chain recombines TRBV28 with TRBJ1-6; D is unresolved. The CDR3 nucleotides are TGTGCCAGCAGTTTCCCGAATGTTGTGATAGGAGGACCCCTCCACTTT. Translated, it gives CASSFPNVVIGGPLHF.